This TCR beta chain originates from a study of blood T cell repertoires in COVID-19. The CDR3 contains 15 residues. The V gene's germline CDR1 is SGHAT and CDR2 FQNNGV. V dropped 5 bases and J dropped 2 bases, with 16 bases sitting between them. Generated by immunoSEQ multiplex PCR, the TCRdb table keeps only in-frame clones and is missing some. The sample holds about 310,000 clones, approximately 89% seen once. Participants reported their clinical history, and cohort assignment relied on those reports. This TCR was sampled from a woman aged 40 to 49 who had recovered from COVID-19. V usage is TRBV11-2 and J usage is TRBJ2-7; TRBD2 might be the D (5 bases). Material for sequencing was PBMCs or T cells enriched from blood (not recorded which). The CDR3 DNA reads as TGTGCCAGCAGCCCATTCGTTTCGGGAACCTACGAGCAGTACTTC. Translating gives CASSPFVSGTYEQYF.